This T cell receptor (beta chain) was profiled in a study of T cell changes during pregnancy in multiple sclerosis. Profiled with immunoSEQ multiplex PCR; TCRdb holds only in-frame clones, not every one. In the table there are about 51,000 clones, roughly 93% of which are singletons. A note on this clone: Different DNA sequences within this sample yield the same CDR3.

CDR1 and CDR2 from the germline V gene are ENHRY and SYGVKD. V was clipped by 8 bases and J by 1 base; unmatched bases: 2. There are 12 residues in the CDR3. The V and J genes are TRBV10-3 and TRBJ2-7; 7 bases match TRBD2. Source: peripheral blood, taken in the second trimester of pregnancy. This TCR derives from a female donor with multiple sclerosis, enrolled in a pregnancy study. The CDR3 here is CAIGGGSYEQYF. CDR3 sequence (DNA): TGTGCCATCGGCGGGGGTTCCTACGAGCAGTACTTC.